The TCR beta chain described here comes from a study of beta chain features in type 1 diabetes. The germline CDR1 and CDR2 sequences are LGHNA and YSLEER. With V trimmed by 5 bases and J by 6 bases, 6 bases remained unmatched. The CDR3 runs to 14 residues. Purities in excess of 95% were seen in all sorted populations. This clone was detected ten times or more. Antigen unknown. Study-wide results and limits: In every one of the four CD4+ subsets, TCRB CDR3s were moderately but significantly shorter in Type 1 diabetes patients.

Expressed TCRB transcripts were sequenced because the isolated RNA had all been reverse transcribed beforehand. TCRdb's copy holds only in-frame clones and misses some; the assay was immunoSEQ multiplex PCR. The sample lists nearly 350,000 clones; 7% to 9% were seen once. The chain joins TRBV4-3 to TRBJ1-4; 7 nucleotides line up with TRBD1. Sequenced: central memory CD4+ T cells from blood. The clonotype comes from a woman aged 18-29 years in good health. CDR3 protein: CASSWGQRYEKLFF. CDR3 DNA sequence: TGCGCCAGCAGCTGGGGACAGCGCTATGAAAAACTGTTTTTT.